The 8 T cell receptor beta chains below come from one sample, sequenced in a study of shared clonotypes between healthy human individuals. Clones were sequenced by immunoSEQ multiplex PCR, and TCRdb holds only the in-frame ones, with some missing. The data hold roughly 500,000 clones, with around 75% observed a single time. Input material: PBMCs. The source is a woman aged 40 to 50 in good health. Some clones in this sample may be carry-over from other donors' samples.

This clone was counted once. The V gene is TRBV29-1, the J gene TRBJ2-1; D not certain. In germline, CDR1 is SQVTM, CDR2 ANQGSEA. V was cut by 3 bases and J by 6 bases, with 15 bases left in between. The CDR3 contains 14 residues. DNA for the CDR3: TGCAGCGTTGACCCTCCTCCTGTCCTCAATGAGCAGTTCTTC. Its protein is CSVDPPPVLNEQFF.

The V gene is TRBV28, the J gene TRBJ2-2; TRBD2 matches 9 bases. Germline loops: CDR1 MDHEN, CDR2 SYDVKM. Trimming cost V 5 bases and J 2 bases; bases outside gene matches: 6. The length of the CDR3 is 16 residues. CDR3 in amino acids: CASSAAGTSNTGELFF. CDR3 DNA sequence: TGTGCCAGCAGTGCAGCCGGGACTAGCAACACCGGGGAGCTGTTTTTT.

As concerns this clone: Relative to the germline gene, one junction end is altered; a read error may explain this. The same CDR3 also results from other DNA sequences found in this sample. The CDR3 nucleotides read TGTGCCACTAGCAGAGACTTCAATGAGCAGTTCTTC. As protein: CATSRDFNEQFF. This sequence joins TRBV15 and TRBJ2-1; D unclear. Germline loops: CDR1 LNHNV, CDR2 YYDKDF (reference sequence). CDR3 length equals 12 residues.

The chain joins TRBV19 to TRBJ2-3; D perhaps matches TRBD1 (6 bases). Per germline, CDR1 LNHDA and CDR2 SQIVND (reference sequence). CDR3 length: 16 residues. The V end was cut by 9 bases, the J end by 0 bases, with 19 bases between. CDR3 sequence: CASTTGRDTSTDTQYF. CDR3 coding DNA: TGTGCCAGCACCACCGGCCGGGACACTAGCACAGATACGCAGTATTTT.

The chain joins TRBV19 to TRBJ2-3; D is unclear. CDR1 LNHDA and CDR2 SQIVND come from the germline V gene (reference sequence). With 5 bases removed from V and 0 bases from J, the gap between germline ends came to 6 bases. The CDR3 covers 13 residues. CDR3 in amino acids: CASSVTSTDTQYF. The CDR3 bases are TGTGCCAGTAGTGTAACTAGCACAGATACGCAGTATTTT.

This rearrangement joins TRBV28 to TRBJ1-5; 8 bases are shared with TRBD1. V shed 5 bases, J shed 4 bases, and the junction held 4 bases outside the gene matches. CDR3 length: 14 residues. From germline, CDR1 is MDHEN and CDR2 SYDVKM. DNA of the CDR3: TGTGCCAGCAGTCCACAGGGGGTAAATCAGCCCCAGCATTTT. It yields the protein CASSPQGVNQPQHF.

The genes are TRBV27 and TRBJ1-1, with D hard to call. The V and J ends lost 8 bases and 1 base respectively, with 17 bases between them. The CDR3 runs 15 residues. CDR1 is MNHEY and CDR2 is SMNVEV in the germline V gene (reference sequence). This CDR3 is CASPPAGRENTEAFF. In nucleotides, the CDR3 is TGTGCCAGCCCCCCCGCGGGCAGAGAGAACACTGAAGCTTTCTTT.

This clone was seen a few times. The rearrangement links TRBV28 to TRBJ1-2; a possible D gene is TRBD1 (5 bases). This CDR3 has 14 amino acids. Germline CDR1 is MDHEN and CDR2 is SYDVKM. The V gene lost 6 bases and the J gene lost 6 bases, with 17 bases spanning the gap. CDR3 bases: TGTGCCAGCAGCCCCCCCGGCAGGGTTGATGGCTACACCTTC. Its protein is CASSPPGRVDGYTF.